Each of the 5 T cell receptor beta chains below was sequenced from the same sample in a study of identical twins. TCRdb ran MiXCR on the 5' RACE reads and lists one entry per CDR3 protein. The sample has about 530,000 distinct CDR3 sequences; 12% to 15% are singletons. This sample was shared with a second study, whose subject was yellow fever vaccine responses in identical twins.

Sequenced material: CD4+ T cells sorted from blood. The receptor set was obtained from a woman aged 18-29 years in good health.

The rearrangement joins TRBV2 to TRBJ1-5, with 9 bases that match TRBD1. Germline values: CDR1 SNHLY, CDR2 FYNNEI. V was pared by 6 bases and J by 2 bases, with 5 bases of the junction left unmatched. This CDR3 has 15 residues. CDR3 in DNA: TGTGCCAGCAGAAACACAGGGGGCGGCAATCAGCCCCAGCATTTT. Translation: CASRNTGGGNQPQHF.

This clonotype has just a few counts. The genes are TRBV12-3 or TRBV12-4 and TRBJ1-2, with TRBD1 matching 7 bases. J was trimmed by 8 bases and V by 3 bases; bases with no gene match: 15. The CDR3 spans 16 residues. The CDR3 DNA is TGTGCCAGCAGTTTTATGGTGGAGACAGGGTTGGGAGGCTACACCTTC. As protein: CASSFMVETGLGGYTF.

This rearrangement joins TRBV20-1 to TRBJ2-7; D uncertain. Germline values: CDR1 DFQATT, CDR2 SNEGSKA (reference sequence). The ends were cut back, 6 bases at V and 2 bases at J, with 20 bases in the middle. This CDR3 comprises 15 residues. The CDR3 DNA reads as TGCAGTGCGGCAAACGCCGCGGAACCCACCTACGAGCAGTACTTC. Its translation is CSAANAAEPTYEQYF.

This clonotype was seen repeatedly, ten times or more. This chain connects TRBV12-3 or TRBV12-4 to TRBJ1-5; 9 nucleotides align to TRBD1. J was trimmed by 3 bases and V by 4 bases; bases with no gene match: 1. The CDR3 runs 14 residues. The CDR3 bases are TGTGCCAGCAGTTGGACAGGGGACAATCAGCCCCAGCATTTT. It is translated as CASSWTGDNQPQHF.

This clonotype came up a few times. V usage is TRBV15 and J usage is TRBJ2-1, with D possibly called TRBD1 or TRBD2 (5 bases each). Germline values: CDR1 LNHNV, CDR2 YYDKDF (reference sequence). V was pared by 1 base and J by 6 bases, with 22 bases between. This CDR3 spans 18 amino acids. CDR3 sequence reads: CATSRGSGGSGLGNEQFF. In DNA, the CDR3 is TGTGCCACCAGCAGAGGTTCTGGGGGATCTGGCTTAGGCAATGAGCAGTTCTTC.